Listed below are T cell receptor beta chains from one sample, sequenced in a study of blood T cells in healthy people across ages. Via MiXCR, TCRdb re-called the 5' RACE reads, giving one row per CDR3 protein. Found here are about 1.4 million distinct CDR3 sequences, approximately 60% of them singletons; the top ten hold 6.5% to 8.5%. The sequenced sample consisted of blood. The receptors stem from a man aged 18 to 35 in good health. CDR3s include the opening cysteine and the closing phenylalanine or tryptophan. Each record gives: clone size, J gene, V gene, D gene, CDR3 protein, CDR3 DNA. The D gene is left open where the match is weak. Expanded clones get a size class; other rows say once, few or many, or leave the size out.

. | TRBJ1-1 | TRBV4-2 | . | CASSQVASLGPEAFF | TGTGCCAGCAGCCAAGTGGCCAGTCTGGGCCCTGAAGCTTTCTTT
. | TRBJ2-1 | TRBV4-1 | . | CASSRGPNNYQDEQFF | TGCGCCAGCAGCCGGGGCCCTAATAATTACCAAGATGAGCAGTTCTTC
. | TRBJ2-2 | TRBV24-1 | . | CATSDSSTGWSTGELFF | TGTGCCACCAGTGATTCCTCCACAGGGTGGAGCACCGGGGAGCTGTTTTTT
. | TRBJ2-5 | TRBV4-3 | TRBD2 | CASSRRPSGSQYF | TGCGCCAGCAGCCGCCGACCTAGCGGGTCCCAGTACTTC
. | TRBJ1-1 | TRBV6-5 | TRBD1 | CASSVRDRNTEAFF | TGTGCCAGCAGTGTCCGGGACAGGAACACTGAAGCTTTCTTT
. | TRBJ2-5 | TRBV7-7 | . | CASSPGGGETLYF | TGTGCTAGCAGCCCTGGGGGTGGGGAGACCCTGTACTTC
. | TRBJ2-1 | TRBV12-3/TRBV12-4 | TRBD2 | CASSLFLAGVDNEQFF | TGTGCCAGCAGTTTATTTCTAGCGGGGGTTGACAATGAGCAGTTCTTC
. | TRBJ2-1 | TRBV7-2 | TRBD2 | CASTTIAGGGNEQFF | TGTGCCAGCACCACTATAGCGGGAGGCGGGAATGAGCAGTTCTTC
few | TRBJ2-7 | TRBV21-1 | . | CASSKIPGGYYEQYF | TGTGCCAGCAGCAAAATCCCGGGAGGTTACTACGAGCAGTACTTC
once | TRBJ2-5 | TRBV20-1 | . | CSAATEETQYF | TGCAGTGCGGCTACAGAGGAGACCCAGTACTTC
. | TRBJ1-6 | TRBV7-9 | TRBD1 | CASSLEGQNNSPLHF | TGTGCCAGCAGCTTGGAGGGACAGAATAATTCACCCCTCCACTTT
. | TRBJ2-1 | TRBV6-1 | TRBD2 | CASSPFSGIGNEQFF | TGTGCCAGCAGTCCATTTAGCGGGATAGGAAATGAGCAGTTCTTC
. | TRBJ2-2 | TRBV12-3/TRBV12-4 | . | CASSSPTGELFF | TGTGCCAGCAGTAGCCCCACCGGGGAGCTGTTTTTT
. | TRBJ2-1 | TRBV7-9 | . | CSSSWREQFF | TGTTCCAGCAGCTGGCGAGAGCAGTTCTTC
. | TRBJ2-1 | TRBV4-2 | TRBD2 | CASSQERLAGYNEQFF | TGTGCCAGCAGCCAAGAAAGACTAGCGGGGTACAATGAGCAGTTCTTC
. | TRBJ2-5 | TRBV6-6 | . | CASSKPRRETQYF | TGTGCCAGCAGTAAACCTAGGAGGGAGACCCAGTACTTC
few | TRBJ2-3 | TRBV4-1 | TRBD1 | CASRQYRGQGDTQYF | TGCGCCAGCAGACAATACAGGGGGCAGGGAGATACGCAGTATTTT
. | TRBJ2-1 | TRBV10-3 | . | CAISVSGLLGNEQFF | TGTGCCATCAGTGTCTCGGGACTGCTCGGGAATGAGCAGTTCTTC
. | TRBJ1-2 | TRBV29-1 | . | CSVAGGGQYGYTF | TGCAGCGTTGCTGGGGGCGGCCAATATGGCTACACCTTC
. | TRBJ1-4 | TRBV6-6 | . | CASSRRGEKLFF | TGTGCCAGCAGTCGAAGGGGTGAAAAACTGTTTTTT
. | TRBJ1-2 | TRBV30 | . | CAWRTAGYTF | TGTGCCTGGAGGACGGCGGGCTACACCTTC
. | TRBJ2-1 | TRBV20-1 | . | CSARTRVDGEQFF | TGCAGTGCTAGAACTCGGGTAGATGGTGAGCAGTTCTTC
. | TRBJ2-5 | TRBV11-2 | TRBD1 | CASSQNPGQGIGTQYF | TGTGCCAGCAGCCAAAACCCGGGACAGGGGATAGGGACCCAGTACTTC
. | TRBJ2-3 | TRBV6-2/TRBV6-3 | . | CASQTGGRITDTQYF | TGTGCCAGCCAAACCGGGGGGCGGATCACAGATACGCAGTATTTT
. | TRBJ2-7 | TRBV4-3 | . | CASSQDQGLSYEQYF | TGCGCCAGCAGCCAAGATCAGGGGCTATCCTACGAGCAGTACTTC
. | TRBJ1-6 | TRBV4-3 | . | CASGQDRSRNSPLHF | TGCGCCAGCGGCCAAGACAGGAGCAGGAATTCACCCCTCCACTTT
. | TRBJ2-5 | TRBV11-2 | . | CASSLIGTTETQYF | TGTGCCAGCAGCTTAATTGGCACAACGGAGACCCAGTACTTC
. | TRBJ1-1 | TRBV29-1 | . | CSVEDPPTEAFF | TGCAGCGTTGAAGATCCACCCACTGAAGCTTTCTTT
. | TRBJ1-2 | TRBV2 | . | CASSEADNVVGYTF | TGTGCCAGCAGTGAAGCGGACAACGTGGTTGGCTACACCTTC
. | TRBJ2-6 | TRBV2 | . | CASSGFIGSSGANVLTF | TGTGCCAGCAGTGGTTTCATTGGGAGCTCTGGGGCCAACGTCCTGACTTTC
few | TRBJ2-5 | TRBV4-1 | TRBD1 | CASSLRDRVGETQYF | TGCGCCAGCAGCCTCCGGGACAGGGTTGGGGAGACCCAGTACTTC
. | TRBJ2-7 | TRBV3-1 | . | CASSQEGRDPNEQYF | TGTGCCAGCAGCCAAGAGGGGCGGGACCCCAACGAGCAGTACTTC
. | TRBJ2-5 | TRBV11-2 | TRBD2 | CASTRAGGLQETQYF | TGTGCCAGCACCCGAGCGGGGGGGCTCCAAGAGACCCAGTACTTC
. | TRBJ2-7 | TRBV9 | . | CASSGQAGIEQYF | TGTGCCAGCAGCGGGCAAGCAGGGATCGAGCAGTACTTC
few | TRBJ2-7 | TRBV7-8 | TRBD2 | CASSTGLGGQSYEQYF | TGTGCCAGCAGCACGGGACTAGGAGGCCAATCCTACGAGCAGTACTTC
. | TRBJ2-7 | TRBV2 | . | CASSERGFFEQYF | TGTGCCAGCAGTGAGCGAGGGTTTTTCGAGCAGTACTTC
. | TRBJ2-7 | TRBV7-9 | . | CASSTGRGYEQYF | TGTGCCAGCAGCACGGGAAGGGGTTACGAGCAGTACTTC
. | TRBJ1-2 | TRBV21-1 | . | CASNTIRTDLPHGYTF | TGTGCCAGCAACACGATACGCACCGATTTGCCTCATGGCTACACCTTC
. | TRBJ1-5 | TRBV2 | . | CASSDRRGGNQPQHF | TGTGCCAGCAGTGACCGCAGGGGAGGCAATCAGCCCCAGCATTTT
. | TRBJ2-5 | TRBV28 | TRBD2 | CASSIGLAGGNEQYF | TGTGCCAGCAGCATCGGACTAGCGGGAGGCAATGAGCAGTACTTC
. | TRBJ2-1 | TRBV6-1 | TRBD1 | CASSEAGQPSYNEQFF | TGTGCCAGCAGTGAAGCGGGACAGCCTTCCTACAATGAGCAGTTCTTC
few | TRBJ2-7 | TRBV10-3 | TRBD2 | CAIRSTGGSYEQYF | TGTGCCATCAGATCGACGGGGGGATCCTACGAGCAGTACTTC
. | TRBJ2-3 | TRBV27 | . | CASSLATRSDTQYF | TGTGCCAGCAGCCTGGCGACTAGATCAGATACGCAGTATTTT
. | TRBJ2-5 | TRBV7-9 | TRBD2 | CASSPGTSGSKKETQYF | TGTGCCAGCAGCCCAGGGACTAGCGGGAGTAAGAAAGAGACCCAGTACTTC
few | TRBJ2-5 | TRBV27 | . | CASSIYRAETQYF | TGTGCCAGCAGCATTTACAGGGCTGAGACCCAGTACTTC
. | TRBJ2-7 | TRBV27 | TRBD1 | CASRPYADRGLNEQYF | TGTGCCAGCAGACCCTACGCCGACAGGGGGCTGAACGAGCAGTACTTC
few | TRBJ2-7 | TRBV10-3 | TRBD2 | CAIRGGGMGEQYF | TGTGCCATCAGGGGCGGGGGGATGGGGGAGCAGTACTTC
. | TRBJ1-1 | TRBV5-1 | . | CASSFGRMNTEAFF | TGCGCCAGCAGCTTTGGGCGAATGAACACTGAAGCTTTCTTT
. | TRBJ1-5 | TRBV29-1 | TRBD1 | CSVATGTGFSYSNQPQHF | TGCAGCGTTGCAACCGGGACAGGGTTTTCCTATAGCAATCAGCCCCAGCATTTT
. | TRBJ2-1 | TRBV5-4 | . | CASRTHSNYNEQFF | TGTGCCAGCAGAACTCACTCCAACTACAATGAGCAGTTCTTC
few | TRBJ2-1 | TRBV5-1 | TRBD2 | CASSPAGTRWGNEQFF | TGCGCCAGCAGCCCCGCTGGGACTAGATGGGGCAATGAGCAGTTCTTC
. | TRBJ2-7 | TRBV9 | . | CASSVGAGALYEQYF | TGTGCCAGCAGCGTAGGGGCGGGTGCCCTCTACGAGCAGTACTTC